The 5 T cell receptor beta chains listed next were all sequenced from one sample in a study of T cell repertoires and Cas9 in healthy adults. Some clones are missing from TCRdb's copy, which holds only in-frame ones; the method was immunoSEQ multiplex PCR. The sample has tens of thousands of clones, 85% to 95% seen once. The sample was CD4+ effector T cells (CD127+, CD25-, CD137-, CD154-) from PBMCs; culture status not recorded. Receptors were obtained from a human donor in good health.

The gene calls are TRBV7-9 and TRBJ2-1; possibly TRBD1 or TRBD2 for D (7 bases each). The CDR3 is made up of 16 amino acids. The germline V gene has CDR1 SEHNR and CDR2 FQNEAQ (reference sequence). V gave up 10 bases and J gave up 5 bases, with 24 bases separating them. The CDR3 coding sequence is TGTGCCACCCAGGGGGGGACTCAGGTTTTGGACAATGAGCAGTTCTTC. Its protein product is CATQGGTQVLDNEQFF.

Only one count was recorded for this clone. The chain uses TRBV6-5 and TRBJ2-2; no clear D gene. V shed 7 bases and J shed 7 bases, with 16 bases lying between them. Germline CDR1 is MNHEY and CDR2 is SVGAGI. The CDR3 spans 14 residues. CDR3 loop: CASTPLGLIGELFF. In DNA, the CDR3 is TGTGCCAGCACCCCATTGGGTTTGATCGGGGAGCTGTTTTTT.

The V and J genes are TRBV2 and TRBJ2-3, with TRBD2 as a possible D gene (6 bases). CDR1 is SNHLY and CDR2 is FYNNEI in the germline V gene. With 6 bases removed from V and 0 bases from J, the gap between germline ends came to 10 bases. This CDR3 comprises 14 residues. In DNA, the CDR3 is TGTGCCAGCAGCGGTCGGGGGAGCACAGATACGCAGTATTTT. It translates to CASSGRGSTDTQYF.

This chain uses TRBV7-8 with TRBJ2-7; D is uncertain. CDR1 is SGHVS and CDR2 is FQNEAQ in the germline V gene. The CDR3 totals 18 residues. The germline V and J ends were trimmed by 3 bases and 0 bases, with 21 bases remaining between them. CDR3 DNA: TGTGCCAGCAGCTTTCGGTCCCGACAATCCACGGACTCCTACGAGCAGTACGTC. Protein: CASSFRSRQSTDSYEQYV.

The DNA of the CDR3 is TGTGCCAGCAGCCCGACAGGGGGGTACCAAGAGACCCAGTACTTC. Its translation: CASSPTGGYQETQYF. J is TRBJ2-5 and V is TRBV5-4; 9 nucleotides match TRBD1. Germline V gene sequence: CDR1 SGHNT, CDR2 YYREEE (reference sequence). The CDR3 length is 15 residues. J lost 0 bases, V lost 4 bases, and 4 bases had no gene match.